This entry describes one T cell receptor beta chain. Its antigen is currently unknown. These data come from a study of CD8+ T cells in alopecia areata. Regarding the study as a whole: In blood and scalp, many expanded lesional clones persisted during tofacitinib. Mouse data revealed clearer TCR sharing than patient data did, a gap possibly tied to HLA.

Sequencing used cDNA as its template, made by extracting RNA and reverse transcribing it. Assay: immunoSEQ multiplex PCR; the TCRdb copy retains only in-frame clones and omits some. The profile shows approximately 210,000 clones, 64% of them singletons. This sample's treatment: oral pan-JAK inhibitor, 5-10 mg twice daily. The source was CD4+ T cells sorted from blood, collected at week 4, from a patient treated with tofacitinib. The sequence came from a human donor with alopecia areata.

CDR3 sequence (DNA): TGTGCCAGCAGCTTGGGAGGGACGGTCTATGGCTACACCTTC. Protein product: CASSLGGTVYGYTF. The rearrangement joins TRBV5-6 to TRBJ1-2, with a tentative D call TRBD1 (5 bases). CDR1 and CDR2 (germline): SGHDT, YYEEEE. The CDR3 has 14 residues. V lost 0 bases to trimming and J lost 4 bases, with 10 bases between them.